Following are 29 T cell receptor beta chains from one sample sequenced in a study of blood T cells in healthy people across ages. Next came a second PCR, run for about 6 to 11 cycles, which used a sample-barcoded 5' primer along with a J-beta primer mix. Using its own MiXCR run on the 5' RACE reads, TCRdb lists one record per CDR3 protein. The sample contains roughly 700,000 distinct CDR3 sequences, around half of which appear only once. Material: blood. Source of these receptors: a woman aged 55-70 years in good health.

V and J are TRBV29-1 and TRBJ2-3; 8 nucleotides match TRBD1. Germline CDR1 reads SQVTM; CDR2 reads ANQGSEA. V trimming: 3 bases; J trimming: 6 bases; junction bases outside the gene matches: 5. The CDR3 spans 13 residues. The CDR3 region has the DNA TGCAGCGTTGACTGGACAGGGCCCGATACGCAGTATTTT. It yields the protein CSVDWTGPDTQYF.

This clonotype has just one count. Relative to the germline gene, one junction end is altered; a read error may explain this. The V and J genes are TRBV29-1 and TRBJ1-2; 7 positions match TRBD1. This CDR3 region has 13 residues. From germline, CDR1 is SQVTM and CDR2 ANQGSEA. The CDR3 region has the DNA TGCAGCGTGCAGACAGGGAGCAACTATGACTACACCTTC. Its protein is CSVQTGSNYDYTF.

There are a few counts of this clonotype. V usage is TRBV20-1 and J usage is TRBJ2-1, with D maybe TRBD2 (5 bases). Germline-derived CDR1 and CDR2 are DFQATT and SNEGSKA (reference sequence). With 6 bases removed from V and 0 bases from J, the gap between germline ends came to 24 bases. This CDR3 is built from 18 residues. The CDR3 nucleotides are TGCAGTGCGGAGAGGTGGCTAGCAGCAGAGAGCTCCTACAATGAGCAGTTCTTC. Its protein product is CSAERWLAAESSYNEQFF.

The table lists this clonotype with a few counts. The chain couples TRBV27 to TRBJ1-2; 7 bases match TRBD1. V lost 4 bases, J lost 5 bases, and 4 bases stayed unmatched. Germline CDR1 is MNHEY and CDR2 is SMNVEV (reference sequence). The CDR3 spans 13 residues. The CDR3 DNA is TGTGCCAGCAGTTACAGGGGAGGTTATGGCTACACCTTC. Translating gives CASSYRGGYGYTF.

This rearrangement joins TRBV11-3 to TRBJ2-7, with 8 bases lining up with TRBD2. CDR1 and CDR2 from the germline V gene are SGHNT and YENEEA. J lost 6 bases, V lost 4 bases, and 14 bases had no gene match. The CDR3 has 16 residues. CDR3 in DNA: TGTGCCAGCAGCTACTCAGAATGCGGGAGGAAGTTCGAGCAGTACTTC. This sequence encodes CASSYSECGRKFEQYF.

The CDR3 DNA is TGCAGTGCTGACCGCAACGGGAGAAGGGTCTACGAGCAGTACTTC. Amino acids: CSADRNGRRVYEQYF. The chain employs TRBV20-1 and TRBJ2-5; D might be TRBD2 (6 bases). The J call may be faulty, since TRBJ2-7 better matches the DNA end. This CDR3 is built from 15 residues. Germline CDR1 reads DFQATT; CDR2 reads SNEGSKA (reference sequence).

A remark on this clonotype: The junction shows a germline mismatch at one end, possibly a read error. The chain links TRBV20-1 to TRBJ2-7; D call uncertain. The J call is uncertain, as TRBJ2-5 better fits the DNA end. Germline CDR1 DFQATT, CDR2 SNEGSKA (reference sequence). The CDR3 is 12 residues long. The CDR3 DNA reads as TGCAGTGCTAGGGCAGACCAAGGGACCCAGTACTTC. This gives the protein CSARADQGTQYF.

Turning to this clonotype: Compared with germline, one end of the junction differs, possibly owing to a read error. The CDR3 spells CASSQQGRRNTGAFF. The CDR3 DNA reads as TGCGCCAGCAGCCAACAGGGGCGAAGGAACACTGGAGCTTTCTTT. This chain joins TRBV4-1 and TRBJ1-1; tentatively, D is TRBD1 (6 bases). The CDR3 is 15 amino acids. CDR1 and CDR2 (germline): MGHRA, YSYEKL.

This chain links TRBV3-1 with TRBJ1-4; no reliable D call. The CDR3 runs 16 residues. Germline CDR1 is LGHDT and CDR2 is YNNKEL (reference sequence). V lost 4 bases and J lost 0, with 12 bases in between. The CDR3 sequence: CASSPDRPATNEKLFF. The CDR3 DNA sequence: TGTGCCAGCAGCCCAGATCGGCCTGCAACTAATGAAAAACTGTTTTTT. Filled out from reference TRBV3-1 and TRBJ1-4, the complete variable domain reads DTAVSQTPKYLVTQMGNDKSIKCEQNLGHDTMYWYKQDSKKFLKIMFSYNNKELIINETVPNRFSPKSPDKAHLNLHINSLELGDSAVYFCASSPDRPATNEKLFFGSGTQLSVL.

The V and J genes are TRBV2 and TRBJ1-1, with D perhaps TRBD1 (5 bases). This CDR3 is built from 13 residues. Trimming stripped 1 base from V and 11 bases from J, with 14 bases between. In germline, CDR1 is SNHLY, CDR2 FYNNEI. DNA of the CDR3: TGTGCCAGCAGTGAAGAACAGGCCCGGTCGGCTTTCTTT. This gives the protein CASSEEQARSAFF.

There are a few counts of this clonotype. The chain carries TRBV15 and TRBJ2-7, with D uncertain. Looked up from germline, CDR1 is LNHNV and CDR2 is YYDKDF (reference sequence). The CDR3 runs 15 residues. Trimming stripped 3 bases from V and 3 bases from J, with 15 bases between. In DNA form, the CDR3 reads TGTGCCACCAGCAGCCCAGGAAAAGGATACTACGAGCAGTACTTC. Translating gives CATSSPGKGYYEQYF.

V gene TRBV10-3 combines with J gene TRBJ2-3; the D gene is possibly TRBD1 (6 bases). V lost 11 bases and J 2 bases, leaving 20 bases between the germline ends. CDR1 is ENHRY and CDR2 is SYGVKD in the germline V gene. The CDR3 runs to 15 residues. CDR3 in DNA: TGTGCCCTCCCTAGGGGGATATCCCACACAGATACGCAGTATTTT. This gives the protein CALPRGISHTDTQYF.

Within the sample, this clonotype is medium-sized (0.01 to 0.1%). The chain has TRBV24-1 and TRBJ2-7; 10 nucleotides match TRBD2. The V gene's germline CDR1 is KGHDR and CDR2 SFDVKD. This CDR3 region has 17 residues. Unmatched junction bases numbered 11, after V lost 4 bases and J lost 3 bases. This chain's CDR3 is CATSETVGTSVLYEQYF. CDR3 nucleotide sequence: TGTGCCACCAGTGAGACCGTCGGGACTAGCGTTCTCTACGAGCAGTACTTC.

The chain links TRBV2 to TRBJ2-7; D not certain. V dropped 2 bases and J dropped 0 bases, with 11 bases sitting between them. Per germline, CDR1 SNHLY and CDR2 FYNNEI. There are 15 residues in the CDR3. This CDR3 is CASSEFGLNSYEQYF. In nucleotides, the CDR3 is TGTGCCAGCAGTGAATTCGGGCTCAACTCCTACGAGCAGTACTTC.

About this clonotype: Compared with germline, one end of the junction differs, possibly owing to a read error. The genes are TRBV7-9 and TRBJ2-3; 7 bases are a match to TRBD1. This CDR3 is 15 amino acids long. CDR1 is SEHNR, CDR2 FQNEAQ, per germline (reference sequence). The DNA of the CDR3 is TGTGCCGGCAGCCTACAGGGGTTCAGCACAGATACGCAGTATTTT. This codes for CAGSLQGFSTDTQYF. Full variable domain (outside the CDR3, taken from reference TRBV7-9 and TRBJ2-3): DTGVSQNPRHKITKRGQNVTFRCDPISEHNRLYWYRQTLGQGPEFLTYFQNEAQLEKSRLLSDRFSAERPKGSFSTLEIQRTEQGDSAMYLCAGSLQGFSTDTQYFGPGTRLTVL.

Concerning this clonotype itself: The junction does not match germline at one end; this may be a read error. The chain's CDR3 is CASSKTAGTTINYGHTF. CDR3 nucleotides: TGTGCCAGCAGCAAAACGGCCGGGACAACGATTAACTATGGCCACACCTTC. The V call is TRBV7-2, the J call TRBJ1-2, with D possibly matching TRBD1 (6 bases). Germline values: CDR1 SGHTA, CDR2 FQGNSA. The CDR3 sequence is 17 residues long.

J is TRBJ1-1 and V is TRBV5-1; the D is unclear. The germline gives CDR1 SGHRS, CDR2 YFSETQ. This CDR3 has 15 residues. V shed 0 bases and J shed 2 bases, with 11 bases lying between them. The CDR3 bases are TGCGCCAGCAGCTTGGAGGGCCTGGGCAACACTGAAGCTTTCTTT. This gives the protein CASSLEGLGNTEAFF. Drawing the rest from reference TRBV5-1 and TRBJ1-1, the complete variable domain is KAGVTQTPRYLIKTRGQQVTLSCSPISGHRSVSWYQQTPGQGLQFLFEYFSETQRNKGNFPGRFSGRQFSNSRSEMNVSTLELGDSALYLCASSLEGLGNTEAFFGQGTRLTVV.

This clonotype occurred a few times. The chain has TRBV4-2 and TRBJ2-7; D unresolved. V shed 5 bases and J shed 2 bases, with 10 bases lying between them. Germline-derived CDR1 and CDR2 are LGHNA and YNFKEQ. The CDR3 consists of 13 residues. CDR3 protein: CASSKGLTYEQYF. Here the CDR3 DNA reads TGTGCCAGCAGCAAAGGCCTTACCTACGAGCAGTACTTC.

The rearrangement links TRBV24-1 to TRBJ2-1, with TRBD2 as a possible D gene (7 bases). The CDR3 sequence is 15 residues long. Trimming removed 1 base from V and 11 bases from J, with 17 bases in between. Germline V gene data show CDR1 as KGHDR and CDR2 as SFDVKD. CDR3 sequence (DNA): TGTGCCACCAGTGATTTAGCCAAAGGGGGGGACAAGCAGTTCTTC. It is translated as CATSDLAKGGDKQFF.

This clonotype has just a few counts. The V gene is TRBV4-3, the J gene TRBJ2-1; tentative D call: TRBD2 (5 bases). CDR1 is LGHNA, CDR2 YSLEER, per germline. V was cut by 1 base and J by 4 bases, with 17 bases left in between. The CDR3 consists of 17 residues. The DNA of the CDR3 is TGCGCCAGCAGCCAAGGGATAGGCGGGTTAGTGTACAATGAGCAGTTCTTC. Its translation is CASSQGIGGLVYNEQFF.

The V call is TRBV2, the J call TRBJ2-7; TRBD2 is a possible D gene (5 bases). V dropped 6 bases and J dropped 0 bases, with 6 bases sitting between them. The CDR3 runs 12 residues. Looked up from germline, CDR1 is SNHLY and CDR2 is FYNNEI. Written as DNA, the CDR3 is TGTGCCAGCAGGAGGGCCTCCTACGAGCAGTACTTC. Its protein product is CASRRASYEQYF.

In nucleotides, the CDR3 is TGCAGTGCTAGCCGGACAGGGGGCAGTCAGCCCCAGCATTTT. This gives the protein CSASRTGGSQPQHF. The V gene is TRBV20-1, the J gene TRBJ1-5; 11 bases map to TRBD1. CDR1 and CDR2 (germline): DFQATT, SNEGSKA (reference sequence). The CDR3 is 14 residues long. V gave up 3 bases and J gave up 6 bases; unmatched junction bases: 4.

The chain joins TRBV7-3 to TRBJ2-3, with TRBD2 matching 11 bases. CDR3 size: 17 residues. Germline CDR1 SGHTA, CDR2 FQGTGA. Trimming at V came to 0 bases and at J to 2 bases, leaving 4 bases not matched to a gene. The CDR3 loop reads CASSLTGSGRATDTQYF. The CDR3 DNA sequence: TGTGCCAGCAGCTTAACGGGTAGCGGGAGGGCCACAGATACGCAGTATTTT.

This clonotype was counted a few times. The rearrangement links TRBV20-1 to TRBJ2-3, with a possible D match to TRBD1 (6 bases). The germline V gene has CDR1 DFQATT and CDR2 SNEGSKA (reference sequence). V shed 6 bases and J shed 1 base, with 14 bases lying between them. There are 14 residues in the CDR3. The chain's CDR3 is CSATDRSGTDTQYF. CDR3 DNA sequence: TGCAGTGCCACCGACAGGTCCGGCACAGATACGCAGTATTTT.

The genes are TRBV24-1 and TRBJ2-1; D may be TRBD1 (6 bases). V lost 6 bases to trimming and J lost 0 bases, with 14 bases between them. CDR1 and CDR2 from the germline V gene are KGHDR and SFDVKD. CDR3 size: 16 residues. This CDR3 is CATSSQAGDSYNEQFF. Here the CDR3 DNA reads TGTGCCACCAGTTCCCAGGCAGGGGACTCCTACAATGAGCAGTTCTTC.

This clonotype has a handful of counts. This chain uses TRBV30 with TRBJ2-5; 9 bases align to TRBD2. Trimming removed 3 bases from V and 2 bases from J; junction bases left unmatched: 7. The CDR3 spans 15 residues. The V gene's germline CDR1 is GTSNPN and CDR2 SVGIG (reference sequence). The CDR3 DNA sequence: TGTGCCTGGAGCCACAGCGGGAGGTTACAAGAGACCCAGTACTTC. It is translated as CAWSHSGRLQETQYF.

V and J are TRBV7-2 and TRBJ1-2; no definite D call. CDR1 and CDR2 (germline): SGHTA, FQGNSA. This CDR3 contains 17 residues. Trimming took 5 bases from V and 2 from J, leaving 21 bases between them. The CDR3 region is CASSPSRETSQNYGYTF. CDR3 DNA sequence: TGTGCCAGCAGCCCCTCTCGGGAGACGAGTCAAAACTATGGCTACACCTTC.

Concerning this clonotype itself: A read error is possible here, since a much larger clone lies one base away. The J gene is TRBJ2-5, the V gene TRBV27; D gene unclear. The closer fit of TRBJ2-7 to the DNA end suggests the J call may be wrong. Per germline, CDR1 MNHEY and CDR2 SMNVEV (reference sequence). CDR3 size: 20 residues. CDR3 residues: CASSFFLPTWGFKTCHEQYF. The DNA for the CDR3 is TGTGCCAGCAGTTTCTTTTTGCCAACGTGGGGTTTTAAAACCTGCCACGAGCAGTACTTC.

The gene calls are TRBV18 and TRBJ2-6; TRBD1 is a possible D gene (5 bases). Germline loops: CDR1 KGHSH, CDR2 LQKENI. The CDR3 totals 16 residues. V gave up 0 bases and J gave up 2 bases, with 8 bases separating them. The CDR3 sequence: CASSPPGLAGANVLTF. DNA for the CDR3: TGTGCCAGCTCACCACCGGGGCTGGCTGGGGCCAACGTCCTGACTTTC.